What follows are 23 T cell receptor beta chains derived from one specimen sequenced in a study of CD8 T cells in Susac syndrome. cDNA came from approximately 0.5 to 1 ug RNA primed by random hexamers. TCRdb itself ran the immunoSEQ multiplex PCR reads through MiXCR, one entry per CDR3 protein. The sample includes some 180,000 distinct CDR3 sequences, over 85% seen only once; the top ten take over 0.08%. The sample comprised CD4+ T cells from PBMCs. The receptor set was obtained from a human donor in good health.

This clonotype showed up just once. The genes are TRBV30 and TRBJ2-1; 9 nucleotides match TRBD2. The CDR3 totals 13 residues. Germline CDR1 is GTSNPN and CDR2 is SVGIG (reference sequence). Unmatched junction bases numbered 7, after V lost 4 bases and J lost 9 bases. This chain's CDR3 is CAWKGGRATEQFF. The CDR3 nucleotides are TGTGCCTGGAAGGGCGGGAGGGCCACTGAGCAGTTCTTC.

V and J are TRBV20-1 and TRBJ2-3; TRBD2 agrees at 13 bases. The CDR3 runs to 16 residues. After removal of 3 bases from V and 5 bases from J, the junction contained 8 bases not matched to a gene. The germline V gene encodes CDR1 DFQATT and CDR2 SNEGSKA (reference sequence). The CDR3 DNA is TGCAGTGCTAGGGACCCCGGGACTAGCGGGGTAGATACGCAGTATTTT. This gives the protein CSARDPGTSGVDTQYF.

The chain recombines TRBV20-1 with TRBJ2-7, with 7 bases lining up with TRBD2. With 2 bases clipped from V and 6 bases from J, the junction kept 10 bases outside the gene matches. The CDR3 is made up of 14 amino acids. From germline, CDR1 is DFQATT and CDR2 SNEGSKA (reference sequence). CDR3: CSARSGGSIAEQYF. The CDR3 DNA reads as TGCAGTGCTAGATCCGGCGGGAGTATTGCCGAGCAGTACTTC.

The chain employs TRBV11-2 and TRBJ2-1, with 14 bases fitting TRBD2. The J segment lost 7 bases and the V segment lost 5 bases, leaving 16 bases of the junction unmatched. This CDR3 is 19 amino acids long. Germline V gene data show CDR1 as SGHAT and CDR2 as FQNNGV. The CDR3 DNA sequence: TGTGCCAGCAGCAAACCAGGGGGGGGGACTAGCGGGAGAGTGAATGAGCAGTTCTTC. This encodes CASSKPGGGTSGRVNEQFF. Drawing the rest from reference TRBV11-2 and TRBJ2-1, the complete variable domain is EAGVAQSPRYKIIEKRQSVAFWCNPISGHATLYWYQQILGQGPKLLIQFQNNGVVDDSQLPKDRFSAERLKGVDSTLKIQPAKLEDSAVYLCASSKPGGGTSGRVNEQFFGPGTRLTVL.

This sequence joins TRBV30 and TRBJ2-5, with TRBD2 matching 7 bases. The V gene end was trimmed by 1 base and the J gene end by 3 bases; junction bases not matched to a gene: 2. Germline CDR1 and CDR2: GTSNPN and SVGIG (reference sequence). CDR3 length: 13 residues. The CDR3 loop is CAWSGGREETQYF. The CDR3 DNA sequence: TGTGCCTGGAGTGGCGGGAGAGAAGAGACCCAGTACTTC.

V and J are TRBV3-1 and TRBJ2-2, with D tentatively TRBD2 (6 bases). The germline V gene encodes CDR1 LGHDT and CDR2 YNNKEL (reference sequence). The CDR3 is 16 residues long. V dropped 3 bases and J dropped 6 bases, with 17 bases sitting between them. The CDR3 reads CASSQARLDLAGELFF. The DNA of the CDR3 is TGTGCCAGCAGCCAGGCAAGACTAGATCTTGCCGGGGAGCTGTTTTTT.

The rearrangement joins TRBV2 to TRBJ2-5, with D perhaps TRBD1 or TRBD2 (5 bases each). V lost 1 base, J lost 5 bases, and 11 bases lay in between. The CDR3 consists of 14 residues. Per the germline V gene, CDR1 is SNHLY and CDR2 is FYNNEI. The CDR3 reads CASSEGDQKETQYF. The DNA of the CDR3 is TGTGCCAGCAGTGAAGGGGACCAGAAGGAGACCCAGTACTTC. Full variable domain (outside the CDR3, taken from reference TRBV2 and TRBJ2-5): EPEVTQTPSHQVTQMGQEVILRCVPISNHLYFYWYRQILGQKVEFLVSFYNNEISEKSEIFDDQFSVERPDGSNFTLKIRSTKLEDSAMYFCASSEGDQKETQYFGPGTRLLVL.

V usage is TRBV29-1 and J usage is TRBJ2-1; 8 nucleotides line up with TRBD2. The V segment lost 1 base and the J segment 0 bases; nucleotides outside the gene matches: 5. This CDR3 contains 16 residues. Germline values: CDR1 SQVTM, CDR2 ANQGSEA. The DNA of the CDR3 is TGCAGCGTTGAAGCCAGCGGGAGTTACTCCTACAATGAGCAGTTCTTC. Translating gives CSVEASGSYSYNEQFF.

DNA for the CDR3: TGCAGTGCTTCTCGGGAGGTTAAAGAGACCCAGTACTTC. This codes for CSASREVKETQYF. The chain is built from TRBV20-1 and TRBJ2-5; 7 positions agree with TRBD2. V lost 5 bases, J lost 3 bases, and 6 bases stayed unmatched. This CDR3 has 13 residues. Germline CDR1 and CDR2: DFQATT and SNEGSKA (reference sequence).

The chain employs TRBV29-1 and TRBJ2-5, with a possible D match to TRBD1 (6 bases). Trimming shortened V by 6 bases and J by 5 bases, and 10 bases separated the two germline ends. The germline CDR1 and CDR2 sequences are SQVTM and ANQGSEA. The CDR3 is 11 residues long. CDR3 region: CSVQGPETQYF. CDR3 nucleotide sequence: TGCAGCGTCCAGGGGCCGGAGACCCAGTACTTC. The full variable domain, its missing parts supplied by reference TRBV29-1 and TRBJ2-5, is SAVISQKPSRDICQRGTSLTIQCQVDSQVTMMFWYRQQPGQSLTLIATANQGSEATYESGFVIDKFPISRPNLTFSTLTVSNMSPEDSSIYLCSVQGPETQYFGPGTRLLVL.

The CDR3 spells CATSSQRDSSAFF. In nucleotides, the CDR3 is TGTGCCACCAGCAGTCAACGGGACAGTTCAGCTTTCTTT. V and J are TRBV15 and TRBJ1-1; 7 bases are a match to TRBD1. V shed 3 bases and J 10 bases; nucleotides not matched to a gene: 8. This CDR3 comprises 13 residues. CDR1 is LNHNV and CDR2 is YYDKDF in the germline V gene (reference sequence).

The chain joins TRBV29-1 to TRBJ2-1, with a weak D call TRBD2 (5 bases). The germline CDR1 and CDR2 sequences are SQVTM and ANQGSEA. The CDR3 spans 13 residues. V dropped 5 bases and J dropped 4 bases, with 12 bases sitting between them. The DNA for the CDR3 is TGCAGCGTTCTTCTAGCCGCATACAATGAGCAGTTCTTC. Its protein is CSVLLAAYNEQFF.

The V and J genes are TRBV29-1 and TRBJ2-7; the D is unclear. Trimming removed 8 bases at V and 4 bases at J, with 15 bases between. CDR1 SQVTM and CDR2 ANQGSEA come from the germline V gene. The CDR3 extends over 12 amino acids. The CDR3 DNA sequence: TGCAGCACCACGGACGGCACTTACGAGCAGTACTTC. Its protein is CSTTDGTYEQYF.

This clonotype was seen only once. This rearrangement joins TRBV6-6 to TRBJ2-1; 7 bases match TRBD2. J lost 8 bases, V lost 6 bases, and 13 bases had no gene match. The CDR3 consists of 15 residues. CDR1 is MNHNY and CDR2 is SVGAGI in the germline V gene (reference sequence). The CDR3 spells CASSPGGGSGHEQFF. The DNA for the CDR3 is TGTGCCAGCAGCCCGGGGGGTGGTAGTGGACATGAGCAGTTCTTC.

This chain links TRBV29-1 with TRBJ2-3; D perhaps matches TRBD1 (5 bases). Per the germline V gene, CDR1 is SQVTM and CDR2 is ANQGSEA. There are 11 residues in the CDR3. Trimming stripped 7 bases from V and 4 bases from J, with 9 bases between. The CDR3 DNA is TGCAGCGGGGGCAGGGCAGATACGCAGTATTTT. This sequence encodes CSGGRADTQYF.

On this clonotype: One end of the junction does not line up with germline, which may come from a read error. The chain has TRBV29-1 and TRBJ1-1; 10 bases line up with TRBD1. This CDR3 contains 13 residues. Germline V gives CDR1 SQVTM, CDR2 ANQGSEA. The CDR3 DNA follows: TGCAGCGTTGGCCGGGACAGGGGCCTGACTCCCCACTTT. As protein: CSVGRDRGLTPHF.

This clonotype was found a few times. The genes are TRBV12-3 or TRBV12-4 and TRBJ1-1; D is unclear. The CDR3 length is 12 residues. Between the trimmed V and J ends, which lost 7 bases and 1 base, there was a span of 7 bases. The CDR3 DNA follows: TGTGCCAGCAAGGGCGAGAACACTGAAGCTTTCTTT. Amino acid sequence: CASKGENTEAFF.

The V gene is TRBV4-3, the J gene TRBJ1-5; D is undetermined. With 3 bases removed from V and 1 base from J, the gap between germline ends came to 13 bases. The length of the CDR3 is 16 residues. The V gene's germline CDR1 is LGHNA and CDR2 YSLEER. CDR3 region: CASSQRIGASNQPQHF. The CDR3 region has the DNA TGCGCCAGCAGCCAGAGGATAGGAGCAAGCAATCAGCCCCAGCATTTT.

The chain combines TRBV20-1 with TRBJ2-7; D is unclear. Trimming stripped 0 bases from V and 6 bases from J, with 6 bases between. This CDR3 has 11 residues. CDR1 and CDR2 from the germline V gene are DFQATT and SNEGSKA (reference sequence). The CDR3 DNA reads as TGCAGTGCTAGAGATGACGGCGAGCAGTACTTC. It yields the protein CSARDDGEQYF.

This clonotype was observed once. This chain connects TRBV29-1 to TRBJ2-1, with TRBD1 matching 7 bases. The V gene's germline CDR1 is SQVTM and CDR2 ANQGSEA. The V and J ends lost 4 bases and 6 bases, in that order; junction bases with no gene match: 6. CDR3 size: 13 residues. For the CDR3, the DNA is TGCAGCGTTGGCGTGACAGGGTCCAATGAGCAGTTCTTC. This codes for CSVGVTGSNEQFF.

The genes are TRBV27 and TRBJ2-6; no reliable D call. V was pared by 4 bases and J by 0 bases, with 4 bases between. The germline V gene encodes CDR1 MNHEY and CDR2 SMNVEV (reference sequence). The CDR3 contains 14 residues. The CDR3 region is CASSSLSGANVLTF. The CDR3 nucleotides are TGTGCCAGCAGTTCTCTCTCTGGGGCCAACGTCCTGACTTTC.

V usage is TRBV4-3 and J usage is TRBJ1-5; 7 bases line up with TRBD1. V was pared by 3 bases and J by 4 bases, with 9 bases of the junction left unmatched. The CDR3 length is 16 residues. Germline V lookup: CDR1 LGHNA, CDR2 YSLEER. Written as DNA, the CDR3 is TGCGCCAGCAGCCATGCTGACAGGGAAGAGAATCAGCCCCAGCATTTT. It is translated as CASSHADREENQPQHF.

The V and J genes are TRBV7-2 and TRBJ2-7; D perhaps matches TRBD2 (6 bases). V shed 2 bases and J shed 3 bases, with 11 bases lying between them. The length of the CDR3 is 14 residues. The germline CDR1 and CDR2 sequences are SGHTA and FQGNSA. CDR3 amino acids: CASSLYGGNYEQYF. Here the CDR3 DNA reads TGTGCCAGCAGCTTATATGGCGGGAACTACGAGCAGTACTTC.